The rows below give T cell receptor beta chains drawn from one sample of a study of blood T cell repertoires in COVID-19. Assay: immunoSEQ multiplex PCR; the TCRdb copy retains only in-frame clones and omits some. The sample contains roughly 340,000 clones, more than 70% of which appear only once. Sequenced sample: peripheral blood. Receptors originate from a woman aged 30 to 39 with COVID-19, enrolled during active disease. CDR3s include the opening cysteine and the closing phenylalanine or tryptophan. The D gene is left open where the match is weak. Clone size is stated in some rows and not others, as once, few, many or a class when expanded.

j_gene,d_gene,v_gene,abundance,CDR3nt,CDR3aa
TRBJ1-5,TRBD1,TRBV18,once,TGTGCCAGCTCACCGGGCAGGGGGCATGTCGATCAGCCCCAGCATTTT,CASSPGRGHVDQPQHF
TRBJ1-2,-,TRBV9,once,TGTGCCAGCAGCGTCGGCAGTCTAGACTATGGCTACACCTTC,CASSVGSLDYGYTF
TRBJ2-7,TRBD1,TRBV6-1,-,TGTGCCAGCAGTGAAGGGACAGGCATCTACGAGCAGTACTTC,CASSEGTGIYEQYF
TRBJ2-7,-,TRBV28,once,TGTGCCAGCAGTTCCCCAGGGGTCCCCTACGAGCAGTACTTC,CASSSPGVPYEQYF
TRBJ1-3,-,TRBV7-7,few,TGTGCTAGCAGCCCTGACGGGTTATCTGGAAACACCATATATTTT,CASSPDGLSGNTIYF
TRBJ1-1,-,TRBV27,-,TGTGCCAGCGCCGAGAGGGCCACTGAAGCTTTCTTT,CASAERATEAFF
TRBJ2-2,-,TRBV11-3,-,TGTGCCAGCAGCCCAAGAGGAATCGGGGAGCTGTTTTTT,CASSPRGIGELFF
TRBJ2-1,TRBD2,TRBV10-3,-,TGTGCCATCAGTGAGTCGACTAGCGGGGGTGGCTCCTACAATGAGCAGTTCTTC,CAISESTSGGGSYNEQFF
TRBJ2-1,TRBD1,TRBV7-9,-,TGTGCCAGCAGAACGGGACAGGGGCGGCTGGAGCAGTTCTTC,CASRTGQGRLEQFF
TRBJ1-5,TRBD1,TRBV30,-,TGTGCCTGGGTTGGACAGGGGGGCAATCAGCCCCAGCATTTT,CAWVGQGGNQPQHF
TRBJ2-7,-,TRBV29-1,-,TGCAGCGTTGAAGTTAATGAGGGCCTCTACGAGCAGTACTTC,CSVEVNEGLYEQYF
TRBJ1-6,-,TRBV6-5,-,TGTGCCAGCAGTTCTGCCCGCGGTTCACCCCTCCACTTT,CASSSARGSPLHF
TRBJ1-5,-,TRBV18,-,TGTGCCAGCTCACCGACTAAGGTTAGCAATCAGCCCCAGCATTTT,CASSPTKVSNQPQHF
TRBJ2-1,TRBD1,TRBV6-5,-,TGTGCCAGCAGCCCCGGGGACAGGGCCTACAATGAGCAGTTCTTC,CASSPGDRAYNEQFF
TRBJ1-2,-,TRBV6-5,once,TGTGCCAGTTTAAGCAGGGCGCTAAACTATGGCTACACCTTC,CASLSRALNYGYTF
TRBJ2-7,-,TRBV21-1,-,TGTGCCAGCAGCAAAGTAAAGCACGGGACAGGGACCTACGAGCAGTACTTC,CASSKVKHGTGTYEQYF
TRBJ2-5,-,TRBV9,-,TGTGCCAGCAGCGTAGCCCCCAGACAGCAAGAGACCCAGTACTTC,CASSVAPRQQETQYF
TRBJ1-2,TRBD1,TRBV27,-,TGTGCCAGCAGTTCCTCGACAGGGTTTGAGGGCTACACCTTC,CASSSSTGFEGYTF
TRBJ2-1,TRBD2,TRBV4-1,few,TGCGCCAGCAGCCACCTGGGGGGGGACAATGAGCAGTTCTTC,CASSHLGGDNEQFF
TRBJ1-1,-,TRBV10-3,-,TGTGCCATCAGCCCGGGGGGGTTGAACACTGAAGCTTTCTTT,CAISPGGLNTEAFF
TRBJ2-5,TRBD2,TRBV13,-,TGTGCCAGCAGCCCTAGCGGGATGGAGAGAGAGACCCAGTACTTC,CASSPSGMERETQYF
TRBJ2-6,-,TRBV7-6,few,TGTGCCAGCAGCCCTTCTTTCCGGGGTCCTCTGGGGGCCAACGTCCTGACTTTC,CASSPSFRGPLGANVLTF
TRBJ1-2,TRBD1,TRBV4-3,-,TGCGCCAGCAGCTCAGGGGGACCGCGGAACTATGGCTACACCTTC,CASSSGGPRNYGYTF
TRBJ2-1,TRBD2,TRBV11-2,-,TGTGCCAGCAGCTTTATTAGCGGGAGTGGTGTAGGAAATGAGCAGTTCTTC,CASSFISGSGVGNEQFF
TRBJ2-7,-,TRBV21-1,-,TGTGCCAGCAGCAAATTCCCAGCGGGGGACTCCTACGAGCAGTACTTC,CASSKFPAGDSYEQYF
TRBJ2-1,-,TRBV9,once,TGTGCCAGCAGCGTAGTTCGGGATAGCGCCTACAATGAGCAGTTCTTC,CASSVVRDSAYNEQFF
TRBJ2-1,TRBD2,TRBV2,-,TGTGCCAGCAGGCCGGGACTAGCGGGGGGGCCGGGCTACAATGAGCAGTTCTTC,CASRPGLAGGPGYNEQFF
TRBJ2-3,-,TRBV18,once,TGTGCCAGCTCACCCGGGACTGGGCGCACAGATACGCAGTATTTT,CASSPGTGRTDTQYF
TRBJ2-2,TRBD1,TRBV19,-,TGTGCCAGTAGTATTCCGAGACAGGGCGCCGGGGAGCTGTTTTTT,CASSIPRQGAGELFF